This T cell receptor (beta chain) was retrieved from a study of CD8 T cells in ankylosing spondylitis. The CDR3 loop spans 13 amino acids. CDR1 is SGHTA, CDR2 FQGTGA, per germline. V lost 5 bases to trimming and J lost 3 bases, with 11 bases between them. Via MiXCR, TCRdb re-called the 5' RACE reads, giving one row per CDR3 protein. This sample has 200,000 to 250,000 distinct CDR3 sequences, with roughly a tenth found just once. The chain has TRBV7-3 and TRBJ2-7; no reliable D call. The source material was blood, either unsorted or a sorted T cell fraction (not recorded which). The sequence derives from a male donor with ankylosing spondylitis or in good health (not recorded which). CDR3 amino acids: CASSRTSGYEQYF. The CDR3 coding sequence is TGTGCCAGCAGCCGGACCTCAGGCTACGAGCAGTACTTC.